The entry below gives a single TCR beta chain sequence along with its context. Measured with immunoSEQ multiplex PCR; TCRdb has only the in-frame clones, and not every one. The data contain 270,000 or so clones, roughly 93% of them singletons. These data come from a study of blood T cell repertoires in COVID-19. From germline, CDR1 is SNHLY and CDR2 FYNNEI. The CDR3 totals 14 residues. V was clipped by 4 bases and J by 3 bases; unmatched bases: 2. Sequenced input: PBMCs or T cells enriched from blood (not recorded which). The chain links TRBV2 to TRBJ1-5; 8 bases map to TRBD1. The receptor's source is a woman aged 40 to 55 with acute COVID-19. CDR3 nucleotide sequence: TGTGCCAGCAGTGGGACAGGGCTCAATCAGCCCCAGCATTTT. Translated: CASSGTGLNQPQHF.